These T cell receptor beta chains were read from a single sample in a study of T cell clonotyping in hematopoietic cell transplantation. TCRdb keeps only in-frame clones here, not all; method: immunoSEQ multiplex PCR. This table has several thousand clones, roughly 85% appearing once. Sequenced here: peripheral blood mononuclear cells, sampled 180 days after allogeneic stem cell transplant. These TCRs come from a female patient aged 50 to 60 who had an allogeneic stem cell transplant from a related donor, so the T cells may come from the graft donor. Some clones in this sample may be carry-over from other donors' samples. CDR3s include the opening cysteine and the closing phenylalanine or tryptophan. A D gene is named only where the DNA matches it firmly. The size entry is marked missing in some rows and otherwise reads once, few, many or a size class.

CDR3nt: TGTGCCACCAGCAGAGATTATGGACAGGAAAAACTGTTTTTT
CDR3aa: CATSRDYGQEKLFF
d_gene: NA
len: 14
j_gene: TRBJ1-4
v_gene: TRBV15
abundance: NA

CDR3nt: TGTGCCAGCAGTGTGGGGGGACAGGGCAATTCACCCCTCCACTTT
CDR3aa: CASSVGGQGNSPLHF
d_gene: TRBD1
len: 15
j_gene: TRBJ1-6
v_gene: TRBV2
abundance: NA

CDR3nt: TGTGCCAGCAGTGTCACTCCCGGGACAGTGATGATCTACACCTTC
CDR3aa: CASSVTPGTVMIYTF
d_gene: TRBD1
len: 15
j_gene: TRBJ1-2
v_gene: TRBV2
abundance: NA

CDR3nt: TGTGCCAGCAGCTTAACAGCCTCCTACGAGCAGTACTTC
CDR3aa: CASSLTASYEQYF
d_gene: NA
len: 13
j_gene: TRBJ2-7
v_gene: TRBV7-2
abundance: NA

CDR3nt: TGTGCCAGCAGTGAAGGACCTTTATACGAGCAGTACTTC
CDR3aa: CASSEGPLYEQYF
d_gene: NA
len: 13
j_gene: TRBJ2-7
v_gene: TRBV2
abundance: NA

CDR3nt: TGTGCCAGCAGTTTAGGCAGGGGAAGGTCACCCCTCCACTTT
CDR3aa: CASSLGRGRSPLHF
d_gene: NA
len: 14
j_gene: TRBJ1-6
v_gene: TRBV28
abundance: few

CDR3nt: TGCGCCAGCAGCAGGCCCGGGGGGCAAGAGACCCAGTACTTC
CDR3aa: CASSRPGGQETQYF
d_gene: TRBD2
len: 14
j_gene: TRBJ2-5
v_gene: TRBV4-1
abundance: NA

CDR3nt: TGCGCCAGCGGAACGGGACAGGGAATTAGGGACTCCTACGAGCAGTACTTC
CDR3aa: CASGTGQGIRDSYEQYF
d_gene: TRBD1
len: 17
j_gene: TRBJ2-7
v_gene: TRBV5-1
abundance: NA

CDR3nt: TGTGCCATCAGTGAGTCGGGCAGGGGCTATGGCTACACCTTC
CDR3aa: CAISESGRGYGYTF
d_gene: NA
len: 14
j_gene: TRBJ1-2
v_gene: TRBV10-3
abundance: NA

CDR3nt: TGCGCCAGCAGCTTCGACAGCAACACTGAAGCTTTCTTT
CDR3aa: CASSFDSNTEAFF
d_gene: NA
len: 13
j_gene: TRBJ1-1
v_gene: TRBV5-1
abundance: NA

CDR3nt: TGTGCCAGCAGCCCAGGGGGACAGGGAAGCTACGAGCAGTACTTC
CDR3aa: CASSPGGQGSYEQYF
d_gene: TRBD1
len: 15
j_gene: TRBJ2-7
v_gene: TRBV28
abundance: NA

CDR3nt: TGTGCCAGCAGCTTAGTGCCGGACGGTTATGGCTACACCTTC
CDR3aa: CASSLVPDGYGYTF
d_gene: NA
len: 14
j_gene: TRBJ1-2
v_gene: TRBV7-2
abundance: NA

CDR3nt: TGTGCCAGCAGCTTGGCCGGCGGACAGATTAAATTTGAAGCTTTCTTT
CDR3aa: CASSLAGGQIKFEAFF
d_gene: NA
len: 16
j_gene: TRBJ1-1
v_gene: TRBV5-4
abundance: NA

CDR3nt: TGCGCCAGCAGCCCACAGGGTCCCCAAGAGACCCAGTACTTC
CDR3aa: CASSPQGPQETQYF
d_gene: NA
len: 14
j_gene: TRBJ2-5
v_gene: TRBV5-1
abundance: NA

CDR3nt: TGTGCCAGCAGTTACACAGCGGATTTAACTGAAGCTTTCTTT
CDR3aa: CASSYTADLTEAFF
d_gene: NA
len: 14
j_gene: TRBJ1-1
v_gene: TRBV6-5
abundance: few

CDR3nt: TGTGCCACCCAACAGGGGAGCAATCAGCCCCAGCATTTT
CDR3aa: CATQQGSNQPQHF
d_gene: TRBD1
len: 13
j_gene: TRBJ1-5
v_gene: TRBV6-6
abundance: NA

CDR3nt: TGTGCCAGCAGCCCCCGACAGGGGAACACTGAAGCTTTCTTT
CDR3aa: CASSPRQGNTEAFF
d_gene: TRBD1
len: 14
j_gene: TRBJ1-1
v_gene: TRBV9
abundance: few

CDR3nt: TGCGCCAGCAGCTTGAACGTCGGGGAGCTGTTTTTT
CDR3aa: CASSLNVGELFF
d_gene: NA
len: 12
j_gene: TRBJ2-2
v_gene: TRBV5-1
abundance: once

CDR3nt: TGTGCCAGCAGCGGCGGGACAGGGTACGGTCGTAATTCACCCCTCCACTTT
CDR3aa: CASSGGTGYGRNSPLHF
d_gene: TRBD1
len: 17
j_gene: TRBJ1-6
v_gene: TRBV9
abundance: NA

CDR3nt: TGTGCCAGCAGTCCACCGGGACAGGGTAGGACCGGGGAGCTGTTTTTT
CDR3aa: CASSPPGQGRTGELFF
d_gene: TRBD1
len: 16
j_gene: TRBJ2-2
v_gene: TRBV27
abundance: NA

CDR3nt: TGTGCCAGCAGCCCAGGACAGGGGGCCCACACTGAAGCTTTCTTT
CDR3aa: CASSPGQGAHTEAFF
d_gene: TRBD1
len: 15
j_gene: TRBJ1-1
v_gene: TRBV11-1
abundance: NA

CDR3nt: TGCGCCAGCAGCCACGCCGCTAGCAATGGGGCCGGGGAGCTGTTTTTT
CDR3aa: CASSHAASNGAGELFF
d_gene: NA
len: 16
j_gene: TRBJ2-2
v_gene: TRBV4-3
abundance: NA

CDR3nt: TGTGCCAGCAGCTTAGGGAGGTCCACCGGTCAGCCCCAGCATTTT
CDR3aa: CASSLGRSTGQPQHF
d_gene: NA
len: 15
j_gene: TRBJ1-5
v_gene: TRBV7-6
abundance: NA

CDR3nt: TGTGCCAGCAGTATGGTACAGCTCTACGGGCAGTACTTC
CDR3aa: CASSMVQLYGQYF
d_gene: NA
len: 13
j_gene: TRBJ2-7
v_gene: TRBV6-1
abundance: NA

CDR3nt: TGTGCCAGCAGTCGAGACAGCAATCAGCCCCAGCATTTT
CDR3aa: CASSRDSNQPQHF
d_gene: NA
len: 13
j_gene: TRBJ1-5
v_gene: TRBV28
abundance: NA

CDR3nt: TGTGCCAGCAGTAGGGACAGTGGCGAAAAACTGTTTTTT
CDR3aa: CASSRDSGEKLFF
d_gene: TRBD1
len: 13
j_gene: TRBJ1-4
v_gene: TRBV6-1
abundance: NA

CDR3nt: TGTGCCAGCAGATCCGGGCTAGGTACGCAGTATTTT
CDR3aa: CASRSGLGTQYF
d_gene: NA
len: 12
j_gene: TRBJ2-3
v_gene: TRBV6-5
abundance: NA

CDR3nt: TGCAGCGTTTTTGGACAGGGAACTAATGAAAAACTGTTTTTT
CDR3aa: CSVFGQGTNEKLFF
d_gene: TRBD1
len: 14
j_gene: TRBJ1-4
v_gene: TRBV29-1
abundance: once

CDR3nt: TGTGCCAGCGGGACAGGCCCAACCTACGAGCAGTACTTC
CDR3aa: CASGTGPTYEQYF
d_gene: TRBD1
len: 13
j_gene: TRBJ2-7
v_gene: TRBV6-5
abundance: NA

CDR3nt: TGTGCCAGCAGCCAAGCGTCAGCGGGGACGCAGTATTTT
CDR3aa: CASSQASAGTQYF
d_gene: TRBD2
len: 13
j_gene: TRBJ2-3
v_gene: TRBV14
abundance: NA

CDR3nt: TGTGCCAGCAGTGAAGCTCGCGACAGGGGCCGCTCTGGAAACACCATATATTTT
CDR3aa: CASSEARDRGRSGNTIYF
d_gene: TRBD1
len: 18
j_gene: TRBJ1-3
v_gene: TRBV6-1
abundance: NA

CDR3nt: TGTGCCAGCAGTTACTCGGTCTTAATAAGAGATAGCGAGCAGTACTTC
CDR3aa: CASSYSVLIRDSEQYF
d_gene: NA
len: 16
j_gene: TRBJ2-7
v_gene: TRBV6-5
abundance: once

CDR3nt: TGTGCCAGCAGTTACCGCCCGGGGGATTTTCACTATGGCTACACCTTC
CDR3aa: CASSYRPGDFHYGYTF
d_gene: NA
len: 16
j_gene: TRBJ1-2
v_gene: TRBV6-5
abundance: medium-sized

CDR3nt: TGTGCCAGCAGTGGGTACACTGAAGCTTTCTTT
CDR3aa: CASSGYTEAFF
d_gene: NA
len: 11
j_gene: TRBJ1-1
v_gene: TRBV6-6
abundance: few

CDR3nt: TGTGCCAGCAGCGGTAGTTTCGAAAAACTGTTTTTT
CDR3aa: CASSGSFEKLFF
d_gene: NA
len: 12
j_gene: TRBJ1-4
v_gene: TRBV2
abundance: once

CDR3nt: TGTGCCAGCAGCTTACTCCCGGGTGGGGCAGATACGCAGTATTTT
CDR3aa: CASSLLPGGADTQYF
d_gene: NA
len: 15
j_gene: TRBJ2-3
v_gene: TRBV7-8
abundance: NA

CDR3nt: TGTGCCAGCAGTTCGAGTAGCGGGGGGGAGCAGTTCTTC
CDR3aa: CASSSSSGGEQFF
d_gene: TRBD2
len: 13
j_gene: TRBJ2-1
v_gene: TRBV6-5
abundance: once

CDR3nt: TGTGCCAGCACGGCGCGCGGGCCCTACGAGCAGTACTTC
CDR3aa: CASTARGPYEQYF
d_gene: NA
len: 13
j_gene: TRBJ2-7
v_gene: TRBV6-6
abundance: NA

CDR3nt: TGTGCCTGGAGTGTACTTTCTGAAGCTTTCTTT
CDR3aa: CAWSVLSEAFF
d_gene: NA
len: 11
j_gene: TRBJ1-1
v_gene: TRBV30
abundance: once

CDR3nt: TGTGCCAGCAGCTCACCTCGTGACGGCGCCTACGAGCAGTACTTC
CDR3aa: CASSSPRDGAYEQYF
d_gene: NA
len: 15
j_gene: TRBJ2-7
v_gene: TRBV7-2
abundance: NA

CDR3nt: TGTGCCAGCAGTTACTCGGGAGGGAACACTGAAGCTTTCTTT
CDR3aa: CASSYSGGNTEAFF
d_gene: NA
len: 14
j_gene: TRBJ1-1
v_gene: TRBV6-6
abundance: NA

CDR3nt: TGTGCCAGCAGCTTAGCTTTGCGGGACAGCGAAGCTTTCTTT
CDR3aa: CASSLALRDSEAFF
d_gene: TRBD1
len: 14
j_gene: TRBJ1-1
v_gene: TRBV7-9
abundance: NA

CDR3nt: TGTGCCAGCAGCGTGGCCCTAGGCACGACAGATACGCAGTATTTT
CDR3aa: CASSVALGTTDTQYF
d_gene: NA
len: 15
j_gene: TRBJ2-3
v_gene: TRBV9
abundance: NA

CDR3nt: TGTGCCACCAGCGCACAGGGTTCTAGGAAGGATGGCTACACCTTC
CDR3aa: CATSAQGSRKDGYTF
d_gene: NA
len: 15
j_gene: TRBJ1-2
v_gene: TRBV15
abundance: NA

CDR3nt: TGTGCCTGGAGTGTCCAGGGAGGCTACACCTTC
CDR3aa: CAWSVQGGYTF
d_gene: NA
len: 11
j_gene: TRBJ1-2
v_gene: TRBV30
abundance: NA

CDR3nt: TGCAGTGCTAGATCGGGACAGGGACAGCATTTT
CDR3aa: CSARSGQGQHF
d_gene: TRBD1
len: 11
j_gene: TRBJ1-5
v_gene: TRBV20-1
abundance: NA

CDR3nt: TGCGCCAGCAGCTTAAAGGAGGGACATCACACCGGGGAGCTGTTTTTT
CDR3aa: CASSLKEGHHTGELFF
d_gene: NA
len: 16
j_gene: TRBJ2-2
v_gene: TRBV5-1
abundance: NA

CDR3nt: TGTGCCACCAGCAGAGTCTCGGGACAGGGAAGTCTCCACTTT
CDR3aa: CATSRVSGQGSLHF
d_gene: TRBD1
len: 14
j_gene: TRBJ1-6
v_gene: TRBV15
abundance: once

CDR3nt: TGTGCCAGCAGTTCACAGGGGTGGGACACTGAAGCTTTCTTT
CDR3aa: CASSSQGWDTEAFF
d_gene: TRBD1
len: 14
j_gene: TRBJ1-1
v_gene: TRBV7-2
abundance: NA

CDR3nt: TGCAGCGTTGAGGGCGGACAGGGCATTACAGATACGCAGTATTTT
CDR3aa: CSVEGGQGITDTQYF
d_gene: TRBD1
len: 15
j_gene: TRBJ2-3
v_gene: TRBV29-1
abundance: NA

CDR3nt: TGTGCCAGCAGCTTAGCAGGGGTAGTGGATACGCAGTATTTT
CDR3aa: CASSLAGVVDTQYF
d_gene: NA
len: 14
j_gene: TRBJ2-3
v_gene: TRBV7-9
abundance: few

CDR3nt: TGTGCCAGCAGCGCAAGACCCACCGGACAGGCGAATTCACCCCTCCACTTT
CDR3aa: CASSARPTGQANSPLHF
d_gene: TRBD1
len: 17
j_gene: TRBJ1-6
v_gene: TRBV9
abundance: NA

CDR3nt: TGTGCCAGCAGCTTAGGCATACAGGGGATAATCATCTTC
CDR3aa: CASSLGIQGIIIF
d_gene: TRBD1
len: 13
j_gene: TRBJ2-1
v_gene: TRBV7-9
abundance: few

CDR3nt: TGCAGTGCTAGAGCCCGAACCAAATTGTACTTC
CDR3aa: CSARARTKLYF
d_gene: NA
len: 11
j_gene: TRBJ2-5
v_gene: TRBV20-1
abundance: NA